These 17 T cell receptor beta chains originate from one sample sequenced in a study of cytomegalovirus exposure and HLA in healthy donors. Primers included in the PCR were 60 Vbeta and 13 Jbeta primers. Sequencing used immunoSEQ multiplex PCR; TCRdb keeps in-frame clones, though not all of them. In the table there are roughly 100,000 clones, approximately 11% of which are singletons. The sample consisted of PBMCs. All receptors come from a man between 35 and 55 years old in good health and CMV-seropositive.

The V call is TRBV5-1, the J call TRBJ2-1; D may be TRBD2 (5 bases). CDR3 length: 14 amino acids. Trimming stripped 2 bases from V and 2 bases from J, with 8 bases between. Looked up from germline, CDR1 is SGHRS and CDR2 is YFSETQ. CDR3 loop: CASSLSGPYNEQFF. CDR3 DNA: TGCGCCAGCAGCTTAAGCGGTCCCTACAATGAGCAGTTCTTC.

The CDR3 DNA reads TGTGCCAGTAGTACACAGCCACCCGAAGCTTTCTTT. This sequence encodes CASSTQPPEAFF. The chain joins TRBV19 to TRBJ1-1; D is ambiguous. V was cut by 4 bases and J by 8 bases, with 11 bases left in between. The V gene's germline CDR1 is LNHDA and CDR2 SQIVND (reference sequence). The CDR3 contains 12 residues.

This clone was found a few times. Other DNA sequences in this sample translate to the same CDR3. The CDR3: CASSQTGYYEQYF. CDR3 coding DNA: TGTGCCAGCAGTCAGACAGGGTACTACGAGCAGTACTTC. The V gene is TRBV27, the J gene TRBJ2-7; 7 nucleotides align to TRBD1. Germline CDR1 MNHEY, CDR2 SMNVEV (reference sequence). This CDR3 contains 13 residues. The ends lost 5 bases at V and 3 bases at J; junction bases unmatched: 4.

CDR3 sequence (DNA): TGCGCCAGCAGCCAAGGACTACGAGAGACCCAGTACTTC. This translates into CASSQGLRETQYF. The chain links TRBV4-1 to TRBJ2-5; tentatively, D is TRBD2 (5 bases). In germline, CDR1 is MGHRA, CDR2 YSYEKL. The V and J ends lost 1 base and 4 bases respectively, with 7 bases between them. The CDR3 sequence is 13 residues long.

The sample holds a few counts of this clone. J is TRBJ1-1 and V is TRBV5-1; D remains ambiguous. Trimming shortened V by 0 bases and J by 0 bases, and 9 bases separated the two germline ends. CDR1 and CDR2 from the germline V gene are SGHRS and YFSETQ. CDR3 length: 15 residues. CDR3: CASSLAGPMNTEAFF. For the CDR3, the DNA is TGCGCCAGCAGCTTGGCTGGGCCTATGAACACTGAAGCTTTCTTT.

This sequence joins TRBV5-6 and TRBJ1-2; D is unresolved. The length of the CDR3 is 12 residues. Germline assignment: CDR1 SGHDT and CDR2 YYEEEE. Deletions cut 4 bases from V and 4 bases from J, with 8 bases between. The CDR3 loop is CASSLGSYGYTF. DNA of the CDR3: TGTGCCAGCAGCCTTGGGAGCTATGGCTACACCTTC.

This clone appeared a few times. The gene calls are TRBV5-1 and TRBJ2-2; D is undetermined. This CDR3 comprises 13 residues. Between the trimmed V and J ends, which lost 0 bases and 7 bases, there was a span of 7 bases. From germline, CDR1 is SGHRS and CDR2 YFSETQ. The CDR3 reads CASSLVEYGELFF. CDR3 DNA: TGCGCCAGCAGCTTGGTAGAATACGGGGAGCTGTTTTTT.

CDR3 DNA sequence: TGTGCCAGCAGTTTTATGATAGGAGGGGCTCTCAATGAGCAGTTCTTC. Residues: CASSFMIGGALNEQFF. The chain has TRBV28 and TRBJ2-1; TRBD2 is a possible D gene (6 bases). Looked up from germline, CDR1 is MDHEN and CDR2 is SYDVKM. V dropped 3 bases and J dropped 6 bases, with 18 bases sitting between them. The CDR3 has 16 residues.

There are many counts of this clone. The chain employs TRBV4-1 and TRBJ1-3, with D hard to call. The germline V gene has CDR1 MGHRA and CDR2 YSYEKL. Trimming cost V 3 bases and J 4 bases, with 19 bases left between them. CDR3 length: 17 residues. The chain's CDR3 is CASSHLQAPLGGNTIYF. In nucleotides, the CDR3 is TGCGCCAGCAGCCATCTCCAGGCTCCCCTTGGAGGAAACACCATATATTTT.

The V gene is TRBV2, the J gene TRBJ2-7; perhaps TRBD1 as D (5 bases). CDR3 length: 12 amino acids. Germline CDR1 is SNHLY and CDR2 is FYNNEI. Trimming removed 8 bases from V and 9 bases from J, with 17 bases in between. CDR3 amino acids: CASRPAGIVQYF. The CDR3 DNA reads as TGTGCCAGCCGGCCGGCAGGGATCGTGCAGTACTTC. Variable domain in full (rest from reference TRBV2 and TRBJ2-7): EPEVTQTPSHQVTQMGQEVILRCVPISNHLYFYWYRQILGQKVEFLVSFYNNEISEKSEIFDDQFSVERPDGSNFTLKIRSTKLEDSAMYFCASRPAGIVQYFGPGTRLTVT.

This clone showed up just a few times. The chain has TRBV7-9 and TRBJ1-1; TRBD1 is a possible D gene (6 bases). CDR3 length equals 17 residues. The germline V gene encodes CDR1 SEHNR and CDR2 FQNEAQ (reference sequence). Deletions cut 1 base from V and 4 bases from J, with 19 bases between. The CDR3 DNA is TGTGCCAGCAGCTTAGTGTATACAGGGATTATGGGCACTGAAGCTTTCTTT. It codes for CASSLVYTGIMGTEAFF.

The CDR3 reads CASSLSRQGDTEAFF. In DNA form, the CDR3 reads TGCGCCAGCAGCCTATCAAGACAGGGCGACACTGAAGCTTTCTTT. The genes are TRBV5-1 and TRBJ1-1; TRBD1 agrees at 7 bases. The V gene end was trimmed by 4 bases and the J gene end by 3 bases; junction bases not matched to a gene: 9. Germline-derived CDR1 and CDR2 are SGHRS and YFSETQ. The CDR3 covers 15 residues.

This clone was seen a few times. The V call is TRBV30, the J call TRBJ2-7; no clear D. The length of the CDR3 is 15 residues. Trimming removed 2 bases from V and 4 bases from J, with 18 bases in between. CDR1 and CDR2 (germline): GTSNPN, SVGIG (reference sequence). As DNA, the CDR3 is TGTGCCTGGAGTCTCGGGTTCCCGCTAGTGTACGAGCAGTACTTC. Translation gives CAWSLGFPLVYEQYF.

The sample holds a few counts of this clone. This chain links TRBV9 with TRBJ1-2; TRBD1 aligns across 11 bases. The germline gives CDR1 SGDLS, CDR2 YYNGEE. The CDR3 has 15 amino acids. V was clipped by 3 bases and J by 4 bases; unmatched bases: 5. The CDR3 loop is CASSETGQGGYGYTF. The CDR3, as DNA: TGTGCCAGCAGCGAGACGGGACAGGGGGGCTATGGCTACACCTTC.

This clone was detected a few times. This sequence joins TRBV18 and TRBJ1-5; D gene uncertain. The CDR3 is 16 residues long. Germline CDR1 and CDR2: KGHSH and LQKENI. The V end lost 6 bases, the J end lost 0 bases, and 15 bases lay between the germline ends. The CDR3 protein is CASSPKTLNSNQPQHF. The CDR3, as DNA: TGTGCCAGCTCTCCGAAAACTCTCAATAGCAATCAGCCCCAGCATTTT. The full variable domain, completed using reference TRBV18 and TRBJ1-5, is NAGVMQNPRHLVRRRGQEARLRCSPMKGHSHVYWYRQLPEEGLKFMVYLQKENIIDESGMPKERFSAEFPKEGPSILRIQQVVRGDSAAYFCASSPKTLNSNQPQHFGDGTRLSIL.

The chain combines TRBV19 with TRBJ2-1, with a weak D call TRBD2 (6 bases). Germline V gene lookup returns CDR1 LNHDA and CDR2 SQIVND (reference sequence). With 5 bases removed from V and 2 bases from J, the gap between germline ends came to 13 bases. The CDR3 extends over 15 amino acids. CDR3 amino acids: CASSPRDSAYNEQFF. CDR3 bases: TGTGCCAGTAGTCCCCGGGACTCCGCCTACAATGAGCAGTTCTTC. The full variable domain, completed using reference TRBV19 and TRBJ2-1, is DGGITQSPKYLFRKEGQNVTLSCEQNLNHDAMYWYRQDPGQGLRLIYYSQIVNDFQKGDIAEGYSVSREKKESFPLTVTSAQKNPTAFYLCASSPRDSAYNEQFFGPGTRLTVL.

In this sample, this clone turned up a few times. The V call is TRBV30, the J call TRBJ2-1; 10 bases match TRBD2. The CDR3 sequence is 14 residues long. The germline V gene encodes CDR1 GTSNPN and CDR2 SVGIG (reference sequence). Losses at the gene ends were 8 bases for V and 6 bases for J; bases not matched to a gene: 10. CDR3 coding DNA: TGTGCCGGGACTCGAGCGGGAGGGGGCAATGAGCAGTTCTTC. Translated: CAGTRAGGGNEQFF.